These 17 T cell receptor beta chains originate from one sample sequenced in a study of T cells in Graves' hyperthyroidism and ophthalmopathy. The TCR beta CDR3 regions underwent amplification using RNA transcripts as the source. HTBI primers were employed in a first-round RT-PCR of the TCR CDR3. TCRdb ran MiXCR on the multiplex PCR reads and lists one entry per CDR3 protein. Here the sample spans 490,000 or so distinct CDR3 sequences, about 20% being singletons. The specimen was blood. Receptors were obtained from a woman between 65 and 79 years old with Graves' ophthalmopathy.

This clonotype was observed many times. The DNA of the CDR3 is TGTGCCAGCAGTAGTAGCGGGAGCACAGATACGCAGTATTTT. Translation: CASSSSGSTDTQYF. The V gene is TRBV28, the J gene TRBJ2-3, with 7 bases that match TRBD2. The CDR3 loop spans 14 amino acids. V lost 5 bases to trimming and J lost 0 bases; unmatched junction nucleotides: 2. The V gene's germline CDR1 is MDHEN and CDR2 SYDVKM.

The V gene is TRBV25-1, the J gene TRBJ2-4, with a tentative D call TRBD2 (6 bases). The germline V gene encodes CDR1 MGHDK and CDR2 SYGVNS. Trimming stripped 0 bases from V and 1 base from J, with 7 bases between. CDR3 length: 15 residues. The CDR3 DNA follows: TGTGCCAGCAGTGAATATGGGGGGGCCAAAAACATTCAGTACTTC. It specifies CASSEYGGAKNIQYF.

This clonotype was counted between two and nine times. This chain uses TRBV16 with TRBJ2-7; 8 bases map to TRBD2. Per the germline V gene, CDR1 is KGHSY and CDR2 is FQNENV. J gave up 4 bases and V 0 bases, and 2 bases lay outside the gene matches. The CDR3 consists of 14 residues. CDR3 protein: CASSQSLAVYEQYF. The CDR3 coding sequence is TGTGCCAGCAGCCAATCACTAGCGGTTTACGAGCAGTACTTC.

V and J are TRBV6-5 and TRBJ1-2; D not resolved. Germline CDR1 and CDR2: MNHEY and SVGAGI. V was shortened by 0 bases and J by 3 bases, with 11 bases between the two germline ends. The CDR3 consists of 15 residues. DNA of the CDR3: TGTGCCAGCAGTTACTCGGAAGGGTTGGACTATGGCTACACCTTC. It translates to CASSYSEGLDYGYTF.

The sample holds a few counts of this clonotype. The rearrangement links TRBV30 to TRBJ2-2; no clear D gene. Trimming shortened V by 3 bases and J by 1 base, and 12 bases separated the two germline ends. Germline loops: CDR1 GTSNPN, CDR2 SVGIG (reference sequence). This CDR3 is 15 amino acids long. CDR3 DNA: TGTGCCTGGAGGGCCTTGAAGAAGAACACCGGGGAGCTGTTTTTT. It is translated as CAWRALKKNTGELFF.

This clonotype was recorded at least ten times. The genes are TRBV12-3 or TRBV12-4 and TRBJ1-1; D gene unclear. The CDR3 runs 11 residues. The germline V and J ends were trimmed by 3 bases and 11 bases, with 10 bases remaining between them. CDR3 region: CASSFSQYAFF. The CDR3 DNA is TGTGCCAGCAGTTTTTCACAGTACGCTTTCTTT.

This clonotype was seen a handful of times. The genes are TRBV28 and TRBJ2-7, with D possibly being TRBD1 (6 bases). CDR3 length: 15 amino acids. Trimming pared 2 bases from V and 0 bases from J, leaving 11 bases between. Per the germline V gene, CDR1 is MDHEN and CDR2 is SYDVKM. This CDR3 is CASSLRGRGSYEQYF. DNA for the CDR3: TGTGCCAGCAGTTTACGGGGCAGGGGCTCCTACGAGCAGTACTTC.

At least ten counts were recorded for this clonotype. The DNA for the CDR3 is TGTGCCAGCAGTTGGGGGCCCCAAGAGACCCAGTACTTC. This gives the protein CASSWGPQETQYF. The V call is TRBV6-2 or TRBV6-3, the J call TRBJ2-5; a possible D gene is TRBD1 (6 bases). There are 13 residues in the CDR3. Germline CDR1 is MNHEY and CDR2 is SVGEGT. Trimming removed 4 bases from V and 1 base from J, with 7 bases in between.

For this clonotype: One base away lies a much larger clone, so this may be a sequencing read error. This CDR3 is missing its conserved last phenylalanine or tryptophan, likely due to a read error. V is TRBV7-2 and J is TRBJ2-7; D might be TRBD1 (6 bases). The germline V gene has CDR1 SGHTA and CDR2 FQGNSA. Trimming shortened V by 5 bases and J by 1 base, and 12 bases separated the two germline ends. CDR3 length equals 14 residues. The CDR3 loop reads CASSHNRVSYEQYS. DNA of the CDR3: TGTGCCAGCAGCCACAACAGGGTTTCCTACGAGCAGTACTCC.

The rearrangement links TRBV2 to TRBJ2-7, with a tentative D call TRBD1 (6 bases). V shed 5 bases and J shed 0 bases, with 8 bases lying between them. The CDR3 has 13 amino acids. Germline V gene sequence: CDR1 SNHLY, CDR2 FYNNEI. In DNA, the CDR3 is TGTGCCAGCAGTCGGACAGCCTCCTACGAGCAGTACTTC. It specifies CASSRTASYEQYF.

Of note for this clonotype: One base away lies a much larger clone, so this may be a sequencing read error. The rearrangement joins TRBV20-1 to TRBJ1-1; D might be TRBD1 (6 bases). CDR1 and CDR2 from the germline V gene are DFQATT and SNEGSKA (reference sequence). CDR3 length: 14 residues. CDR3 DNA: TGCAGTGCCCCCGGAGCAGGGGTGAACACTGAAGCTCTCTTT. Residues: CSAPGAGVNTEALF.

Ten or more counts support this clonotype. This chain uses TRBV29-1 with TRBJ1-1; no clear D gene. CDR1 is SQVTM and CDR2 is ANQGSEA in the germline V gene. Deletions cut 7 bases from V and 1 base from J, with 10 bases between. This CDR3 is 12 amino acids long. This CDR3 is CSGLDTNTEAFF. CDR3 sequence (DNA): TGCAGCGGTCTTGACACGAACACTGAAGCTTTCTTT.

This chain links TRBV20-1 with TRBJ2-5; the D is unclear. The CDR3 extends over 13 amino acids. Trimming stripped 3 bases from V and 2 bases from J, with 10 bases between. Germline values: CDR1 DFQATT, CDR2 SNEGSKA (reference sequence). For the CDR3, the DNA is TGCAGTGCTAGGGGCCATGCACAAGAGACCCAGTACTTC. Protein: CSARGHAQETQYF.

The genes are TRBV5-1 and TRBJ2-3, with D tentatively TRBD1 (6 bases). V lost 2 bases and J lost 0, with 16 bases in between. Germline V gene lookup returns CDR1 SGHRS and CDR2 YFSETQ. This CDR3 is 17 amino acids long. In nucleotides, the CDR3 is TGCGCCAGCAGCTTAGGTGTGGGGGCTGGTAGCACAGATACGCAGTATTTT. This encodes CASSLGVGAGSTDTQYF.

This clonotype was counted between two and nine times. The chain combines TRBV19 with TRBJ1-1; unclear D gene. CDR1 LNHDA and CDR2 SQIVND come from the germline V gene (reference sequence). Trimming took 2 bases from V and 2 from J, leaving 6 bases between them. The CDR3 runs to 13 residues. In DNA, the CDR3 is TGTGCCAGTAGTATAAATGTTAACACTGAAGCTTTCTTT. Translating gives CASSINVNTEAFF. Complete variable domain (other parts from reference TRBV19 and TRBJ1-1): DGGITQSPKYLFRKEGQNVTLSCEQNLNHDAMYWYRQDPGQGLRLIYYSQIVNDFQKGDIAEGYSVSREKKESFPLTVTSAQKNPTAFYLCASSINVNTEAFFGQGTRLTVV.

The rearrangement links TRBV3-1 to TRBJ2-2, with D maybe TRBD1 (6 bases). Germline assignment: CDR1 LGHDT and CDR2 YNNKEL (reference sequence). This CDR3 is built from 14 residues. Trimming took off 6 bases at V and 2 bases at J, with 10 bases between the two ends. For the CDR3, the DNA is TGTGCCAGCAGACCCGGGACAAACACCGGGGAGCTGTTTTTT. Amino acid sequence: CASRPGTNTGELFF.

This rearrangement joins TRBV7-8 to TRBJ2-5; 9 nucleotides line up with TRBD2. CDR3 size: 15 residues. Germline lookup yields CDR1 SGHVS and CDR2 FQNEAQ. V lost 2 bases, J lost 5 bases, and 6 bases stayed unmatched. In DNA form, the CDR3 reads TGTGCCAGCAGCTTAAGCGCGGGAGGGCATGAGACCCAGTACTTC. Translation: CASSLSAGGHETQYF.